This record looks at one T cell receptor beta chain sequence and its context. These data are taken from a study of blood T cell repertoires in COVID-19. On the study more broadly: Spain, Italy and the United States supplied samples that represented acute and convalescent COVID-19. Sources were T cells, B-cell-depleted T cells, or PBMCs; the material itself was cDNA or gDNA.

V dropped 5 bases and J dropped 6 bases, with 9 bases sitting between them. This CDR3 region has 12 residues. Germline CDR1 and CDR2: SGHVS and FQNEAQ. Authors' analysis steps: By means of reference gene primer amplification, nucleated cell counts were estimated. The repertoire was sequenced with immunoSEQ multiplex PCR; TCRdb's copy has only in-frame clones and lacks some. V and J calls and clone size come straight from that table; D and trimming were deduced from the DNA. The sample consists of 150,000 to 200,000 clones, approximately 90% of them appearing once. This TCR was recovered from a woman under 30 who had recovered from COVID-19. Source material: peripheral blood. V gene TRBV7-8 combines with J gene TRBJ2-3; D not certain. The DNA of the CDR3 is TGTGCCAGCAGCCCTACGAGGGATACGCAGTATTTT. Its protein product is CASSPTRDTQYF.